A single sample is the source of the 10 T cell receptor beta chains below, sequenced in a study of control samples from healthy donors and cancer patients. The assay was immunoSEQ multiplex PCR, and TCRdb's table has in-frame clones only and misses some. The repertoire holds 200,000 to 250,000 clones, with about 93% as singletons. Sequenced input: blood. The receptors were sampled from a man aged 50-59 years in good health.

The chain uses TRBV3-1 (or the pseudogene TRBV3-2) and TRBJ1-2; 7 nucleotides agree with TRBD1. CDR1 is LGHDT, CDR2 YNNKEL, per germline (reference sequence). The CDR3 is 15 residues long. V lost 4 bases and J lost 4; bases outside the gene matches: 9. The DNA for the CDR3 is TGTGCCAGCAGCCTTCAGACAGGGAGGAGCTATGGCTACACCTTC. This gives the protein CASSLQTGRSYGYTF.

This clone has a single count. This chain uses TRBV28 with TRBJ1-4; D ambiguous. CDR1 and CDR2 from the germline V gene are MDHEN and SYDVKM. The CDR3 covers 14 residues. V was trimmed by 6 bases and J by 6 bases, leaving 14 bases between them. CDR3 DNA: TGTGCCAGCAGCTTGGAGACCTGGGATGAAAAACTGTTTTTT. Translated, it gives CASSLETWDEKLFF.

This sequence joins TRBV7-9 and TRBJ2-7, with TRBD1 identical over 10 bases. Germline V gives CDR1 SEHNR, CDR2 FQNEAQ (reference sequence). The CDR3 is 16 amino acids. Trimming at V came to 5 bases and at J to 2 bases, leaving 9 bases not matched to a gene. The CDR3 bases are TGTGCCAGCAGCCTAGAGACAGGGGGCCCCACCTACGAGCAGTACTTC. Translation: CASSLETGGPTYEQYF.

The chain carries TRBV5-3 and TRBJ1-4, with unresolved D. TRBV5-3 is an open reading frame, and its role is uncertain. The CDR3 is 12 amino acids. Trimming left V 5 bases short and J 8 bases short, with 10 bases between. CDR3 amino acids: CARRILREKLFF. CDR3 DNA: TGTGCCAGAAGGATACTGAGGGAAAAACTGTTTTTT.

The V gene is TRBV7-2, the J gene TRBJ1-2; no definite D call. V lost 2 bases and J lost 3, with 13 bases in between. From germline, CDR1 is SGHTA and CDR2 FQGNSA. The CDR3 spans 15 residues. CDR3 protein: CASSLSRTVYYGYTF. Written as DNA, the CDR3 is TGTGCCAGCAGCTTATCCCGAACAGTTTACTATGGCTACACCTTC.

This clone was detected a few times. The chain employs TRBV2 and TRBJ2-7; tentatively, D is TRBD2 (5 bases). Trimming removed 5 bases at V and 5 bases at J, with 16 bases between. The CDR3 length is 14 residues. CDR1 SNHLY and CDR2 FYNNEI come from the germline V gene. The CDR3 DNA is TGTGCCAGCAGTCTTCTCGGGGTTCGCGACGAGCAGTACTTC. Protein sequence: CASSLLGVRDEQYF. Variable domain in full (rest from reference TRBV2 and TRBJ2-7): EPEVTQTPSHQVTQMGQEVILRCVPISNHLYFYWYRQILGQKVEFLVSFYNNEISEKSEIFDDQFSVERPDGSNFTLKIRSTKLEDSAMYFCASSLLGVRDEQYFGPGTRLTVT.

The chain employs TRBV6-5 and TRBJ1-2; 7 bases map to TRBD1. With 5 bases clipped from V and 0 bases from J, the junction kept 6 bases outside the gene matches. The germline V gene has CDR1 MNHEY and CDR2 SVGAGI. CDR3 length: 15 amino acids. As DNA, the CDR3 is TGTGCCAGCAGTACTAGGACAGGCTCTAACTATGGCTACACCTTC. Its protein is CASSTRTGSNYGYTF.

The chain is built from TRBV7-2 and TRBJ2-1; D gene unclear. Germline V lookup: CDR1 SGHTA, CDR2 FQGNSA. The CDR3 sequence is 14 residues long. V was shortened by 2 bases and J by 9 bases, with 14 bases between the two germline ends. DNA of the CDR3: TGTGCCAGCAGCTTATTGGCGGCGGATGGTGAGCAGTTCTTC. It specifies CASSLLAADGEQFF.

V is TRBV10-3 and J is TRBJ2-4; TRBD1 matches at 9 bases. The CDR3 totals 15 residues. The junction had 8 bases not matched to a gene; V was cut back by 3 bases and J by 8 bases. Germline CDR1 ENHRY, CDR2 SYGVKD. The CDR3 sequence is CAISDGQGNMDIQYF. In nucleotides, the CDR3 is TGTGCCATCAGTGACGGACAGGGGAATATGGACATTCAGTACTTC.

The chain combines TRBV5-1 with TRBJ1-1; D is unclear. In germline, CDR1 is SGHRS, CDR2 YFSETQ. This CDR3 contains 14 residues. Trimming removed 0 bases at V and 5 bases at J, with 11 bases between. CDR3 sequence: CASSLGAGITEAFF. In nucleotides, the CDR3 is TGCGCCAGCAGCTTGGGGGCGGGGATTACTGAAGCTTTCTTT.